This T cell receptor (beta chain) stems from a study of blood T cell repertoires in COVID-19. The V end was cut by 6 bases, the J end by 9 bases, with 12 bases between. The CDR3 totals 12 residues. Measured with immunoSEQ multiplex PCR; TCRdb has only the in-frame clones, and not every one. There are about 240,000 clones in the sample; about 82% occur only once, and more than 9% lies in the top ten. This sequence was found in a man older than 75 with acute or convalescent COVID-19. The sequencing sample was made of peripheral blood. V and J are TRBV12-3 or TRBV12-4 and TRBJ1-5; D is unclear. Written as DNA, the CDR3 is TGTGCCAGCAGCCCATCCCCGGGGCCCCAGCATTTT. This gives the protein CASSPSPGPQHF.